This entry lists 19 T cell receptor beta chains sequenced from one sample in a study of blood T cell repertoires in COVID-19. The data were produced by immunoSEQ multiplex PCR, yet TCRdb's version contains in-frame clones alone and is incomplete. The sample consists of about 40,000 clones, roughly 84% of them appearing once. The sample taken for sequencing was peripheral blood. The receptor set was obtained from a human donor in a cohort sampled during active COVID-19.

The chain links TRBV30 to TRBJ2-4; D is uncertain. There are 15 residues in the CDR3. CDR1 GTSNPN and CDR2 SVGIG come from the germline V gene (reference sequence). The V end was cut by 2 bases, the J end by 0 bases, with 11 bases between. CDR3 protein: CAWSSQNLAKNIQYF. The CDR3 DNA follows: TGTGCCTGGAGTAGCCAAAACTTAGCCAAAAACATTCAGTACTTC.

J is TRBJ2-2 and V is TRBV11-2; 8 nucleotides align to TRBD1. This CDR3 is 18 amino acids long. The V gene end was trimmed by 6 bases and the J gene end by 5 bases; junction bases not matched to a gene: 17. Germline V gene sequence: CDR1 SGHAT, CDR2 FQNNGV. The chain's CDR3 is CASRRIPGQATKTGELFF. CDR3 in DNA: TGTGCCAGCAGACGAATCCCGGGACAGGCGACTAAAACCGGGGAGCTGTTTTTT.

The chain uses TRBV19 and TRBJ1-2, with 7 bases that match TRBD1. The CDR3 totals 13 residues. V lost 8 bases, J lost 8 bases, and 11 bases stayed unmatched. Per the germline V gene, CDR1 is LNHDA and CDR2 is SQIVND (reference sequence). CDR3 sequence (DNA): TGTGCCAGTTCCTCACAAGGGGGCGTCGGCTACACCTTC. This encodes CASSSQGGVGYTF. The variable domain in full, completed from reference TRBV19 and TRBJ1-2, reads DGGITQSPKYLFRKEGQNVTLSCEQNLNHDAMYWYRQDPGQGLRLIYYSQIVNDFQKGDIAEGYSVSREKKESFPLTVTSAQKNPTAFYLCASSSQGGVGYTFGSGTRLTVV.

This sequence joins TRBV7-9 and TRBJ2-1, with D tentatively TRBD1 (6 bases). The germline V gene has CDR1 SEHNR and CDR2 FQNEAQ (reference sequence). Trimming removed 4 bases at V and 0 bases at J, with 10 bases between. There are 15 residues in the CDR3. The CDR3, as DNA: TGTGCCAGCAGCTCCCACAGGGACTCCTACAATGAGCAGTTCTTC. Translating it yields CASSSHRDSYNEQFF.

The rearrangement uses TRBV5-1 and TRBJ2-7; D might be TRBD1 (6 bases). In germline, CDR1 is SGHRS, CDR2 YFSETQ. This CDR3 has 14 amino acids. Trimming shortened V by 2 bases and J by 2 bases, and 11 bases separated the two germline ends. DNA of the CDR3: TGCGCCAGCAGCTTTGACAGGAACCCCTACGAGCAGTACTTC. Translating gives CASSFDRNPYEQYF.

The chain uses TRBV2 and TRBJ1-1, with D possibly being TRBD1 (5 bases). CDR3 size: 12 residues. The V end lost 9 bases, the J end lost 4 bases, and 12 bases lay between the germline ends. CDR1 and CDR2 from the germline V gene are SNHLY and FYNNEI. This CDR3 reads CARLDGGTEAFF. CDR3 nucleotides: TGTGCCAGACTTGACGGGGGCACTGAAGCTTTCTTT.

In its sample, this clone was seen once. The chain recombines TRBV3-1 (or the pseudogene TRBV3-2) with TRBJ2-5; 8 bases map to TRBD2. CDR1 and CDR2 (germline): LGHDT, YNNKEL (reference sequence). Germline trimming cut 0 bases from V and 4 bases from J; bases unmatched to any gene: 13. The CDR3 is made up of 18 amino acids. The CDR3 nucleotides are TGTGCCAGCAGCCAAGATCCGGAGACTAGCGAATTAGGAGAGACCCAGTACTTC. Amino acid sequence: CASSQDPETSELGETQYF.

The V call is TRBV19, the J call TRBJ2-3, with 13 bases identical to TRBD2. With V trimmed by 6 bases and J by 11 bases, 11 bases remained unmatched. Germline V gene sequence: CDR1 LNHDA, CDR2 SQIVND (reference sequence). The CDR3 is made up of 15 amino acids. CDR3 loop: CASSLWTSGGIGQYF. The DNA of the CDR3 is TGTGCCAGTAGCCTATGGACTAGCGGGGGTATAGGGCAGTATTTT.

This clone was found a few times. This rearrangement joins TRBV4-2 to TRBJ1-1; 7 bases match TRBD1. The junction had 5 bases not matched to a gene; V was cut back by 3 bases and J by 4 bases. The germline gives CDR1 LGHNA, CDR2 YNFKEQ. The CDR3 covers 14 residues. The DNA of the CDR3 is TGTGCCAGCAGCCAGGGGACAGTTAGCACTGAAGCTTTCTTT. Amino acid sequence: CASSQGTVSTEAFF.

This chain links TRBV4-2 with TRBJ2-5; TRBD2 is a possible D gene (6 bases). Per the germline V gene, CDR1 is LGHNA and CDR2 is YNFKEQ. The V and J ends lost 6 bases and 0 bases respectively, with 17 bases between them. The CDR3 is 16 residues long. Written as DNA, the CDR3 is TGTGCCAGCAGTCCTAATAGCGGAGAGTACCAAGAGACCCAGTACTTC. Protein sequence: CASSPNSGEYQETQYF.

The chain uses TRBV7-6 and TRBJ2-7; possibly TRBD2 for D (5 bases). From germline, CDR1 is SGHVS and CDR2 FNYEAQ. The germline V and J ends were trimmed by 5 bases and 6 bases, with 14 bases remaining between them. The CDR3 has 13 amino acids. This chain's CDR3 is CASSTTGVTEQYF. As DNA, the CDR3 is TGTGCCAGCAGCACCACCGGGGTGACCGAGCAGTACTTC.

CDR3 loop: CAGGRDTEAFF. The CDR3 nucleotides read TGTGCCGGGGGGAGGGACACTGAAGCTTTCTTT. This chain connects TRBV2 to TRBJ1-1; D may be TRBD1 (5 bases). The CDR3 covers 11 residues. Germline V lookup: CDR1 SNHLY, CDR2 FYNNEI. With 11 bases removed from V and 3 bases from J, the gap between germline ends came to 10 bases.

The V and J genes are TRBV5-5 and TRBJ2-2; possible D gene TRBD1, 6 bases. The germline V and J ends were trimmed by 2 bases and 6 bases, with 14 bases remaining between them. The germline V gene encodes CDR1 SGHKS and CDR2 YYEKEE (reference sequence). The CDR3 extends over 15 amino acids. CDR3 coding DNA: TGTGCCAGCAGCTTTCTCAGGGGTCAAGCCGGGGAGCTGTTTTTT. Amino acids: CASSFLRGQAGELFF.

This chain uses TRBV7-9 with TRBJ2-1; 7 bases map to TRBD1. Germline V gene data show CDR1 as SEHNR and CDR2 as FQNEAQ (reference sequence). CDR3 length: 11 amino acids. DNA for the CDR3: TGTTCATCGCAGGGGGACAATGAGCAGTTCTTC. This gives the protein CSSQGDNEQFF.

The chain recombines TRBV9 with TRBJ2-2; D is undetermined. With 0 bases removed from V and 6 bases from J, the gap between germline ends came to 15 bases. The CDR3 contains 16 residues. In germline, CDR1 is SGDLS, CDR2 YYNGEE. Here the CDR3 reads CASSVGYMTRAGELFF. Here the CDR3 DNA reads TGTGCCAGCAGCGTAGGGTACATGACACGAGCCGGGGAGCTGTTTTTT. Full variable domain (rest looked up from reference TRBV9 and TRBJ2-2): DSGVTQTPKHLITATGQRVTLRCSPRSGDLSVYWYQQSLDQGLQFLIQYYNGEERAKGNILERFSAQQFPDLHSELNLSSLELGDSALYFCASSVGYMTRAGELFFGEGSRLTVL.

The rearrangement joins TRBV16 to TRBJ1-2, with 9 positions matching TRBD1. The germline V gene encodes CDR1 KGHSY and CDR2 FQNENV. The CDR3 loop spans 14 amino acids. V dropped 4 bases and J dropped 7; count of bases not matched to a gene: 7. As DNA, the CDR3 is TGTGCCAGCAGCCTTGGGGGACAGGGTACTGGCTACACCTTC. This translates into CASSLGGQGTGYTF.

Only one count was recorded for this clone. The gene calls are TRBV20-1 and TRBJ2-7; 8 nucleotides agree with TRBD1. V was clipped by 6 bases and J by 2 bases; unmatched bases: 9. The CDR3 spans 14 residues. Germline V gene sequence: CDR1 DFQATT, CDR2 SNEGSKA (reference sequence). The CDR3: CSASRGTGTYEQYF. DNA of the CDR3: TGCAGTGCCAGTAGGGGGACAGGAACCTACGAGCAGTACTTC.

This rearrangement joins TRBV5-1 to TRBJ2-6, with D perhaps matching TRBD2 (5 bases). The V gene's germline CDR1 is SGHRS and CDR2 YFSETQ. The ends were cut back, 4 bases at V and 0 bases at J, with 17 bases in the middle. The CDR3 extends over 18 amino acids. As DNA, the CDR3 is TGCGCCAGCAGCCGCGGAGAACAGAGGGACTCTGGGGCCAACGTCCTGACTTTC. It specifies CASSRGEQRDSGANVLTF.

The chain couples TRBV5-1 to TRBJ1-1, with D unclear. This CDR3 contains 11 residues. Trimming took 4 bases from V and 2 from J, leaving 3 bases between them. Germline V CDR1 and CDR2: SGHRS, YFSETQ. CDR3 in DNA: TGCGCCAGCAGCAGCAACACTGAAGCTTTCTTT. It codes for CASSSNTEAFF.